This T cell receptor (beta chain) was observed in a study of radiation and T cells in renal cell carcinoma. The study's findings and limits: Top 100 clonotypes averaged approximately 54% in irradiated versus around 40% in nephrectomy-only tumors.

Assay used: immunoSEQ multiplex PCR; TCRdb lists only in-frame clones, some missing. The sample contains 23,000 or so clones, about 62% of which appear only once. This clone has only a few counts. Antigen specificity is unknown. Regarding treatment: treatment-naive control, cytoreductive nephrectomy. Sequenced control tumors were from about a dozen males and a few females, median age around 57. This specimen was tumor tissue, taken from a patient whose treatment was nephrectomy without radiotherapy. This receptor was obtained from a man aged 35-49 years with renal cell carcinoma.

The chain's CDR3 is CASSIRRGNTIYF. CDR3 nucleotide sequence: TGTGCCAGTAGTATAAGACGAGGAAACACCATATATTTT. This rearrangement joins TRBV19 to TRBJ1-3; D uncertain. V was cut by 2 bases and J by 4 bases, with 6 bases left in between. CDR3 length: 13 amino acids. Per the germline V gene, CDR1 is LNHDA and CDR2 is SQIVND (reference sequence).